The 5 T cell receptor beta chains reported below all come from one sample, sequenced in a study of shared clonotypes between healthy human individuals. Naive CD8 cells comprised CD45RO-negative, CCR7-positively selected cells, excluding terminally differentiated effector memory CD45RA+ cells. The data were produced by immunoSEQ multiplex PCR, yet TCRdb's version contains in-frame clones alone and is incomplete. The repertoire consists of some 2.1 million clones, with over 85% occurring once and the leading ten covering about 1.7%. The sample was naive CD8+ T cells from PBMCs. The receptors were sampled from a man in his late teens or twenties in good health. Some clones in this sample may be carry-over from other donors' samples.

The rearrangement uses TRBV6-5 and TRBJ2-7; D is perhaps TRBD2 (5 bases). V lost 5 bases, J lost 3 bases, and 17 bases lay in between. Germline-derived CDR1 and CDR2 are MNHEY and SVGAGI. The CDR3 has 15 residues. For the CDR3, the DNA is TGTGCCAGCAGTCCCGACCGGGGAGCTCTCTACGAGCAGTACTTC. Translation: CASSPDRGALYEQYF.

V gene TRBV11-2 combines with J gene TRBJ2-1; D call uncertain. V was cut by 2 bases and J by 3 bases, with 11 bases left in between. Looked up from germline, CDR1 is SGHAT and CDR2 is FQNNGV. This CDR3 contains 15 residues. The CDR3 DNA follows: TGTGCCAGCAGCTTACAGCTGATATTCTACAATGAGCAGTTCTTC. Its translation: CASSLQLIFYNEQFF.

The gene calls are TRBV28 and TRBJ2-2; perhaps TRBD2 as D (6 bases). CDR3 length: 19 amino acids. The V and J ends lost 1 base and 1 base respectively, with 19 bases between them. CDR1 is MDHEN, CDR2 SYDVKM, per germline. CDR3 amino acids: CASSLLSGRAYWNTGELFF. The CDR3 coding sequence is TGTGCCAGCAGTTTATTATCCGGGAGAGCCTACTGGAACACCGGGGAGCTGTTTTTT.

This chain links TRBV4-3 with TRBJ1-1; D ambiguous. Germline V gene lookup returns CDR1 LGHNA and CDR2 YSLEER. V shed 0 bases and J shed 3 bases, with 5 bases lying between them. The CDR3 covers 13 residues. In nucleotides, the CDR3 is TGCGCCAGCAGCCAAGATTTTTACACTGAAGCTTTCTTT. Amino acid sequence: CASSQDFYTEAFF.

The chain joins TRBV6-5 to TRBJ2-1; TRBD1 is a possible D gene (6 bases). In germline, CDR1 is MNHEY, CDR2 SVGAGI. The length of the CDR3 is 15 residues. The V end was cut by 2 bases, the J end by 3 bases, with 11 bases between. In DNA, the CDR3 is TGTGCCAGCAGTTACGGCGGACAGCTCTACAATGAGCAGTTCTTC. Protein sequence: CASSYGGQLYNEQFF.